Described below is a single T cell receptor beta chain sequence and its context. Its antigen remains unidentified. No much larger clone exists at a distance of one base, and base qualities are not known. Each collaborating institution followed its own protocols to collect whole blood in K2EDTA tubes. Collaborator samples were shipped for TCRbeta analysis as frozen whole blood, isolated PBMCs, or DNA extracted from either sample type. CDR1 and CDR2 are read off the germline V gene as MGHRA and YSYEKL. Cut back by 0 bases and 4 bases, the V and J ends lie 4 bases apart. Measured from the cysteine to the phenylalanine, the CDR3 is 13 residues long. Just the 39-base CDR3 DNA is kept, in frame starting at base 1. TCRbeta CDR3 regions were amplified from genomic DNA by means of the immunoSEQ Assay, a bias-controlled multiplex PCR. The authors processed their data as follows. The number of nucleated cells in each sample was estimated by amplification of reference gene primers within the assay. Sequence reads were collapsed and filtered to measure the absolute abundance of every unique TCRbeta CDR3 rearrangement. For each sample, productive Simpson clonality was calculated by taking the square root of Simpson's diversity index across productive rearrangements. The table comes from immuneACCESS by way of TCRdb, which keeps in-frame sequences with V and J called. Part of the clones is missing from these tables; in studies checked, under half for an unresolved V gene and the rest for unknown reasons. The D gene and trimming were derived from the DNA, and the V and J assignments and clone size from that table. This sample has roughly 20,000 clones in its table, and about nine tenths of those were observed once. The ten largest make up roughly 8.3% of the sample.

The source of the sample is a study of blood T cell repertoires in COVID-19 (TCRdb year 2020). Turning to the overall study: Samples covering the acute and convalescent phases of COVID-19 were provided by collaborators in the United States, Italy and Spain. Samples came from the ongoing ImmuneRACE study (first 160 participants) plus 1,254 subjects from 6 global collaborators. Subjects who had been exposed to COVID-19, were actively infected with it, or had recovered from it provided the deeply sampled blood TCRbeta repertoires that made up the dataset. The material from the prospective study consisted of cDNA or gDNA derived from T cells, B-cell-depleted T cells, or PBMCs. The sample metadata nearly always contained a de-identified subject ID, COVID-19 status, age in years and sex. The repertoires were released in a freely available public database intended as a resource for research on the immune response to SARS-CoV-2. HLA class I and class II types, where available, came from metadata supplied by the sample provider rather than from assay-based typing. Summary of the overall study and its limitations: How much clinical and demographic metadata was included differed by source and by participant, and the metadata was provided uncurated.

This receptor was identified in a human donor in a cohort sampled during active COVID-19. The donor label of this sample is uncertain. Sequencing was performed on peripheral blood. The sequence joins TRBV4-1 to TRBJ1-3, with no D gene named confidently. DNA sequence: TGCGCCAGCAGCCAAGATCAAGGAAACACCATATATTTT. The encoded protein is CASSQDQGNTIYF.